This TCR beta chain was identified in a study of cytomegalovirus exposure and HLA in healthy donors. General study findings and limits: In a later analysis, approximately 15,000 TCR beta sequences were associated with HLA alleles at 0.05 false discovery rate. Later analysis identified several of the most significant clusters that appeared linked to common viral pathogens. As was reported, the HLA-A and HLA-B alleles of most subjects were accurately predicted from TCR beta sequences. A prior analysis recorded that most TCR beta V segments were productive about 87% or about 30% of the time.

Concerning this clone itself: Its cognate antigen is unknown.

Primers for the PCR totalled 60 Vbeta and 13 Jbeta. TCRdb's copy holds only in-frame clones and misses some; the assay was immunoSEQ multiplex PCR. The table has roughly 120,000 clones, 75% to 90% seen once; the top ten hold less than 0.25%. In germline, CDR1 is MGHRA, CDR2 YSYEKL. The CDR3 is 18 residues long. V was shortened by 3 bases and J by 1 base, with 16 bases between the two germline ends. The receptor was isolated from a man between 50 and 59 years old in good health and CMV-seronegative. The rearrangement links TRBV4-1 to TRBJ1-6; D uncertain. Sequencing was done on a sample of PBMCs. CDR3 bases: TGCGCCAGCAGCCAGTTATTTCAGGATAGTTCCTATAATTCACCCCTCCACTTT. Amino acid sequence: CASSQLFQDSSYNSPLHF.